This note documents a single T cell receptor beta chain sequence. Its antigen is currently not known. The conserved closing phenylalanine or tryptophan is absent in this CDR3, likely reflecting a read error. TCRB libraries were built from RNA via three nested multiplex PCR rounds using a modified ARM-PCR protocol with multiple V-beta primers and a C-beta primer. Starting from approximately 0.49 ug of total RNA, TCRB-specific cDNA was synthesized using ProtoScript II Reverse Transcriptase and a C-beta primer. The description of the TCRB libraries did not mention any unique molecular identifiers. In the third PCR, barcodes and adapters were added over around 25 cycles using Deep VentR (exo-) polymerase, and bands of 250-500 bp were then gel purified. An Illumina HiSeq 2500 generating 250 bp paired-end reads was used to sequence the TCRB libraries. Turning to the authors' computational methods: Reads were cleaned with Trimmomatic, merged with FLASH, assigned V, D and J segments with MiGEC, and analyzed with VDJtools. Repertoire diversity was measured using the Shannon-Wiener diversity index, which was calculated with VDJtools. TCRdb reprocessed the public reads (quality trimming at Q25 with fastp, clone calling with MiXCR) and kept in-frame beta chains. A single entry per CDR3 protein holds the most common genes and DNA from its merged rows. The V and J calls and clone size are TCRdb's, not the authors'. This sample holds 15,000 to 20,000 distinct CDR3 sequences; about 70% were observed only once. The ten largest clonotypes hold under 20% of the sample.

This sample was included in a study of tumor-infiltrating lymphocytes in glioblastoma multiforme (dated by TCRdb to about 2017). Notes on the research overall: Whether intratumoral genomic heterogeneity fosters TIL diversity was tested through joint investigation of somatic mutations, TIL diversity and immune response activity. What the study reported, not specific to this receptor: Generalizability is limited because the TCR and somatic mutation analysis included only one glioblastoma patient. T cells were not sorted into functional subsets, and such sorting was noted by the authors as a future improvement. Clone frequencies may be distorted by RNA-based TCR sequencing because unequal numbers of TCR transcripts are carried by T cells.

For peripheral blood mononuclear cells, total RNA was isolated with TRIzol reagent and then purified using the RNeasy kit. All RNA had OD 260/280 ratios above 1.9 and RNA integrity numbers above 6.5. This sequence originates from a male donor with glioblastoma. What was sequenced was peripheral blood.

The CDR3 in this case is CAWEYDGASGNTIYS. The sequence in DNA is TGTGCCTGGGAATATGACGGGGCCTCTGGAAACACCATATATTCT. The V and J genes are TRBV30 and TRBJ1-3; the D gene is perhaps TRBD1, from 5 matching bases. Ends included, the CDR3 has 15 residues. The DNA shown is the 45-base CDR3, in frame from base 1. V is cut by 5 bases and J by 0 bases, and the space between the germline ends is 14 bases. According to the germline V gene (reference sequence), CDR1 reads GTSNPN and CDR2 reads SVGIG.